One T cell receptor (beta chain) is described in this entry. The antigen is not known. Germline and junction disagree at one end, which may indicate a read error. The data originate from a study of neoadjuvant anti-PD-1 for oral cavity cancer. Time point denoted: after neoadjuvant nivolumab, at surgical resection. No culture or expansion preceded analysis of these blood cells. General study results and limits: Each response group had just a few patients in TCR analyses. After neoadjuvant nivolumab, PBMC T cell clonality was significantly higher in non-responders than responders.

Sequenced by immunoSEQ multiplex PCR; TCRdb stores in-frame clones only, minus some. The sample contains about 12,000 clones, 71% of which appear only once. This clonotype was obtained from a person aged 40 to 85 with oral cavity squamous cell carcinoma. Here the sequenced sample was PBMCs, taken after nivolumab (anti-PD-1) treatment.

Written as DNA, the CDR3 is TGTGCTAGCAGCCGTAGCGGGGGGGCCTTGGGGACCCAGTACTTC. Encoded protein: CASSRSGGALGTQYF. This chain links TRBV7-7 with TRBJ2-5; TRBD2 agrees at 11 bases. Germline-derived CDR1 and CDR2 are SSHAT and FNYEAQ (reference sequence). The CDR3 has 15 residues. The full variable domain, its missing parts supplied by reference TRBV7-7 and TRBJ2-5, is GAGVSQSPRYKVTKRGQDVTLRCDPISSHATLYWYQQALGQGPEFLTYFNYEAQPDKSGLPSDRFSAERPEGSISTLTIQRTEQRDSAMYRCASSRSGGALGTQYFGPGTRLLVL.